The 23 T cell receptor beta chains below come from one sample, sequenced in a study of beta chain features in type 1 diabetes. The investigators reverse transcribed all of the isolated RNA, so they sequenced expressed TCRB transcripts. Repertoires were generated with immunoSEQ multiplex PCR, while TCRdb's copy carries only in-frame clones and drops some. Found here are 200,000 to 250,000 clones, approximately 10% of them singletons; the top ten hold about 1.2%. The specimen was central memory CD4+ T cells from blood. Receptors were obtained from a man aged 18-30 years in good health.

The chain uses TRBV7-8 and TRBJ2-2, with D possibly being TRBD1 or TRBD2 (6 bases each). The CDR3 sequence is 15 residues long. CDR1 and CDR2 from the germline V gene are SGHVS and FQNEAQ. Trimming removed 5 bases from V and 5 bases from J, with 15 bases in between. This chain's CDR3 is CASSKTGAGTGELFF. The CDR3 bases are TGTGCCAGCAGCAAAACGGGGGCAGGTACCGGGGAGCTGTTTTTT.

This clone was detected many times. CDR3: CASSVDGYSNQPQHF. In DNA form, the CDR3 reads TGTGCCAGCAGCGTAGACGGGTATAGCAATCAGCCCCAGCATTTT. The chain uses TRBV9 and TRBJ1-5, with D unresolved. Trimming stripped 0 bases from V and 0 bases from J, with 7 bases between. Germline values: CDR1 SGDLS, CDR2 YYNGEE. The CDR3 loop spans 15 amino acids.

The sample holds one count of this clone. One end of the junction does not line up with germline, which may come from a read error. V gene TRBV9 combines with J gene TRBJ2-7; 9 bases are a match to TRBD1. Germline CDR1 and CDR2: SGDLS and YYNGEE. This CDR3 spans 14 amino acids. The CDR3 protein is CARSPGDRVYEQYF. DNA of the CDR3: TGTGCCCGCAGCCCAGGGGACAGGGTCTACGAGCAGTACTTC.

This clone was recorded a few times. The genes are TRBV19 and TRBJ2-1; D is ambiguous. Germline CDR1 LNHDA, CDR2 SQIVND (reference sequence). V was pared by 1 base and J by 6 bases, with 7 bases between. The CDR3 consists of 13 residues. The CDR3, as DNA: TGTGCCAGTAGTATAGGGGTCTCCAATGAGCAGTTCTTC. This gives the protein CASSIGVSNEQFF. The full variable domain, in which reference TRBV19 and TRBJ2-1 provide the parts outside the CDR3, is DGGITQSPKYLFRKEGQNVTLSCEQNLNHDAMYWYRQDPGQGLRLIYYSQIVNDFQKGDIAEGYSVSREKKESFPLTVTSAQKNPTAFYLCASSIGVSNEQFFGPGTRLTVL.

This clone appeared many times. V gene TRBV4-2 combines with J gene TRBJ2-3; D tentatively reads TRBD1 or TRBD2 (5 bases each). V lost 0 bases and J 5 bases, leaving 15 bases between the germline ends. This CDR3 comprises 16 residues. The germline gives CDR1 LGHNA, CDR2 YNFKEQ. CDR3: CASSQEGTAAGDTQYF. The CDR3 DNA follows: TGTGCCAGCAGCCAAGAAGGGACGGCCGCCGGAGATACGCAGTATTTT.

This clone has just a few counts. This rearrangement joins TRBV30 to TRBJ2-1; 12 nucleotides agree with TRBD2. The germline gives CDR1 GTSNPN, CDR2 SVGIG (reference sequence). The CDR3 totals 17 residues. The ends lost 4 bases at V and 0 bases at J; junction bases unmatched: 7. The CDR3 nucleotides read TGTGCCTGGACTAGCGGGAGGGTAAGCAGCTCCTACAATGAGCAGTTCTTC. Protein product: CAWTSGRVSSSYNEQFF. Drawing the rest from reference TRBV30 and TRBJ2-1, the complete variable domain is SQTIHQWPATLVQPVGSPLSLECTVEGTSNPNLYWYRQAAGRGLQLLFYSVGIGQISSEVPQNLSASRPQDRQFILSSKKLLLSDSGFYLCAWTSGRVSSSYNEQFFGPGTRLTVL.

Only a few counts were recorded for this clone. The chain joins TRBV7-9 to TRBJ2-1; a possible D gene is TRBD1 (5 bases). The V gene lost 2 bases and the J gene lost 8 bases, with 16 bases spanning the gap. The CDR3 sequence is 15 residues long. The germline V gene has CDR1 SEHNR and CDR2 FQNEAQ (reference sequence). The CDR3 sequence is CASSLSPGKSDEQFF. The CDR3 DNA is TGTGCCAGCAGCTTATCCCCAGGGAAGTCCGATGAGCAGTTCTTC. The entire variable domain, with the rest obtained from reference TRBV7-9 and TRBJ2-1, is as follows: DTGVSQNPRHKITKRGQNVTFRCDPISEHNRLYWYRQTLGQGPEFLTYFQNEAQLEKSRLLSDRFSAERPKGSFSTLEIQRTEQGDSAMYLCASSLSPGKSDEQFFGPGTRLTVL.

This clone was seen many times. This sequence joins TRBV30 and TRBJ2-4, with D possibly TRBD2 on 7 matching bases. The CDR3 is made up of 14 amino acids. Per germline, CDR1 GTSNPN and CDR2 SVGIG (reference sequence). Between the trimmed V and J ends, which lost 1 base and 4 bases, there was a span of 11 bases. The CDR3 loop reads CAWSGGGTKNIQYF. The CDR3 DNA is TGTGCCTGGAGTGGGGGGGGCACTAAAAACATTCAGTACTTC. Based on the CDR3 plus reference TRBV30 and TRBJ2-4, the full variable domain is SQTIHQWPATLVQPVGSPLSLECTVEGTSNPNLYWYRQAAGRGLQLLFYSVGIGQISSEVPQNLSASRPQDRQFILSSKKLLLSDSGFYLCAWSGGGTKNIQYFGAGTRLSVL.

The table lists this clone with a few counts. The chain carries TRBV7-9 and TRBJ2-7, with D maybe TRBD1 (6 bases). With 6 bases removed from V and 5 bases from J, the gap between germline ends came to 20 bases. From germline, CDR1 is SEHNR and CDR2 FQNEAQ (reference sequence). CDR3 size: 15 residues. CDR3 protein: CASRTGDRTRNEQYF. The CDR3, as DNA: TGTGCCAGCAGGACGGGCGACAGGACGCGGAACGAGCAGTACTTC.

This clone has just a few counts. V and J are TRBV5-4 and TRBJ2-7, with D possibly matching TRBD2 (6 bases). V gave up 0 bases and J gave up 4 bases, with 14 bases separating them. CDR1 SGHNT and CDR2 YYREEE come from the germline V gene (reference sequence). CDR3 size: 15 residues. CDR3 loop: CASSLGRGSLYEQYF. The CDR3 nucleotides read TGTGCCAGCAGCTTGGGTCGGGGGTCCCTTTACGAGCAGTACTTC.

This clone has more than one count but fewer than ten. The rearrangement uses TRBV10-3 and TRBJ2-1; D possibly corresponds to TRBD2 (5 bases). The germline V gene has CDR1 ENHRY and CDR2 SYGVKD. V was trimmed by 0 bases and J by 10 bases, leaving 10 bases between them. The CDR3 is 13 amino acids. CDR3 coding DNA: TGTGCCATCAGTGAGTCGAATGGAGGAGAGCAGTTCTTC. Its protein is CAISESNGGEQFF.

This clone was seen a handful of times. The chain uses TRBV7-8 and TRBJ1-1; TRBD1 matches at 8 bases. Trimming removed 5 bases from V and 5 bases from J; junction bases left unmatched: 10. This CDR3 is built from 15 residues. The germline gives CDR1 SGHVS, CDR2 FQNEAQ. The CDR3 loop is CASSTRTGWRTEAFF. The CDR3 nucleotides are TGTGCCAGCAGCACAAGGACAGGGTGGAGGACTGAAGCTTTCTTT.

The chain links TRBV7-2 to TRBJ2-3, with D perhaps TRBD1 or TRBD2 (5 bases each). The V end was cut by 5 bases, the J end by 5 bases, with 17 bases between. The V gene's germline CDR1 is SGHTA and CDR2 FQGNSA. There are 15 residues in the CDR3. In DNA, the CDR3 is TGTGCCAGCAGCCCAAAAGGGACGCTGAGAGATACGCAGTATTTT. Translation: CASSPKGTLRDTQYF.

This clone appeared a few times. This chain links TRBV9 with TRBJ2-4; 10 bases line up with TRBD1. The CDR3 contains 18 residues. Trimming at V came to 3 bases and at J to 0 bases, leaving 9 bases not matched to a gene. Germline V CDR1 and CDR2: SGDLS, YYNGEE. CDR3 DNA sequence: TGTGCCAGCAGCGAGGGACAGGGGCCTAGTCTAGCCAAAAACATTCAGTACTTC. Translation: CASSEGQGPSLAKNIQYF.

A few counts support this clone. Within the sample, other DNA sequences also encode this same CDR3. V gene TRBV9 combines with J gene TRBJ1-2; 9 bases align to TRBD1. The CDR3 is 13 residues long. V lost 2 bases and J lost 6; bases outside the gene matches: 2. CDR1 and CDR2 (germline): SGDLS, YYNGEE. The CDR3 DNA reads TGTGCCAGCAGCGTGGGACAGGGTAATGGCTACACCTTC. It encodes CASSVGQGNGYTF.

This clone was observed a handful of times. The V call is TRBV30, the J call TRBJ2-3; no definite D call. The V end lost 0 bases, the J end lost 7 bases, and 11 bases lay between the germline ends. Germline V CDR1 and CDR2: GTSNPN, SVGIG (reference sequence). The CDR3 contains 13 residues. The CDR3 nucleotides are TGTGCCTGGAGTGTATCCCTCCAAAATACGCAGTATTTT. Amino acid sequence: CAWSVSLQNTQYF.

This clone was counted only a few times. The chain combines TRBV7-2 with TRBJ2-1, with D perhaps being TRBD1 or TRBD2 (5 bases each). Trimming pared 1 base from V and 0 bases from J, leaving 10 bases between. CDR1 is SGHTA, CDR2 FQGNSA, per germline. The CDR3 covers 16 residues. Here the CDR3 DNA reads TGTGCCAGCAGCTTAGTGGGGGTCATCTCCTACAATGAGCAGTTCTTC. The encoded protein is CASSLVGVISYNEQFF.

This chain joins TRBV30 and TRBJ2-3; TRBD2 matches at 11 bases. This CDR3 is built from 16 residues. CDR1 and CDR2 from the germline V gene are GTSNPN and SVGIG (reference sequence). V was clipped by 4 bases and J by 5 bases; unmatched bases: 11. The CDR3 bases are TGTGCCTGGACAAATAGCGGGAGGGCCAGTGGAGATACGCAGTATTTT. It yields the protein CAWTNSGRASGDTQYF.

The chain has TRBV6-5 and TRBJ2-1; 9 bases fit TRBD2. Germline values: CDR1 MNHEY, CDR2 SVGAGI. The CDR3 sequence is 15 residues long. The V gene end was trimmed by 4 bases and the J gene end by 4 bases; junction bases not matched to a gene: 5. The CDR3 DNA follows: TGTGCCAGCAGTTTAGCGGGAGTATCGTACAATGAGCAGTTCTTC. It translates to CASSLAGVSYNEQFF.

The V call is TRBV25-1, the J call TRBJ2-7; D assignment may be TRBD1 or TRBD2 (5 bases each). In germline, CDR1 is MGHDK, CDR2 SYGVNS. The CDR3 covers 16 residues. Trimming took 3 bases from V and 5 from J, leaving 20 bases between them. CDR3 in DNA: TGTGCCAGCAGTGAGCCGGGCGGGCAGGGCGCCCACGAGCAGTACTTC. Translation gives CASSEPGGQGAHEQYF.

The chain is built from TRBV18 and TRBJ2-1; no clear D gene. The CDR3 runs 12 residues. Per germline, CDR1 KGHSH and CDR2 LQKENI. The V end was cut by 3 bases, the J end by 9 bases, with 9 bases between. The CDR3 here is CASSPGTLEQFF. CDR3 DNA sequence: TGTGCCAGCTCACCTGGAACGCTTGAGCAGTTCTTC.

This clone occurred a few times. The chain links TRBV6-5 to TRBJ1-2; 8 bases line up with TRBD1. The V and J ends lost 5 bases and 2 bases, in that order; junction bases with no gene match: 4. Germline CDR1 reads MNHEY; CDR2 reads SVGAGI. The CDR3 totals 14 residues. CDR3 in DNA: TGTGCCAGCAGTCGCCGGGACAGGAACTATGGCTACACCTTC. Translation gives CASSRRDRNYGYTF.

This clone was counted a few times. The chain employs TRBV5-1 and TRBJ2-1, with D perhaps matching TRBD1 (7 bases). Germline loops: CDR1 SGHRS, CDR2 YFSETQ. There are 14 residues in the CDR3. V was pared by 4 bases and J by 6 bases, with 14 bases between. The CDR3 here is CASSGGDSLNEQFF. The CDR3, as DNA: TGCGCCAGCAGCGGAGGGGACAGCCTCAATGAGCAGTTCTTC.